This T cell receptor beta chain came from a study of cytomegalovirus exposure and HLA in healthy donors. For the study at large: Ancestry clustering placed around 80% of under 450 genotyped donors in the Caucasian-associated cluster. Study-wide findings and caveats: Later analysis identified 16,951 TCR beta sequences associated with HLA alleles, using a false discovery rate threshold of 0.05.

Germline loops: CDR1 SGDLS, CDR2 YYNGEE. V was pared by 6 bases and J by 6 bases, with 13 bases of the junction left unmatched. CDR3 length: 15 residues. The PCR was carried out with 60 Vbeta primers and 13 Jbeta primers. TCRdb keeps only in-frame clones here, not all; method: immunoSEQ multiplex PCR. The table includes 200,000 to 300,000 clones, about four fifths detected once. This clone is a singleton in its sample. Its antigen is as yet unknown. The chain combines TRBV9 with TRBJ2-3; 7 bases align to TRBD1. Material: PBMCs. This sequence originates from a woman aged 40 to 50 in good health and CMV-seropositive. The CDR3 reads CASNRSPQGRDTQYF. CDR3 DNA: TGTGCCAGCAACCGTTCCCCACAGGGGCGGGATACGCAGTATTTT.